The next 19 T cell receptor beta chains were all read from a single sample in a study of blood T cell repertoires in COVID-19. Sequenced by immunoSEQ multiplex PCR; TCRdb stores in-frame clones only, minus some. The table lists 270,000 or so clones, roughly 83% of them singletons. Sequencing was performed on peripheral blood. These receptor sequences come from a human donor with COVID-19, enrolled during active disease. The donor label of this sample is uncertain.

The chain carries TRBV11-3 and TRBJ2-1; 10 nucleotides align to TRBD1. Trimming took 5 bases from V and 8 from J; bases not matched to a gene: 3. Germline V CDR1 and CDR2: SGHNT, YENEEA. This CDR3 region has 13 residues. The CDR3: CASSADRGHEQFF. Written as DNA, the CDR3 is TGTGCCAGCAGCGCCGACAGGGGGCATGAGCAGTTCTTC.

This chain links TRBV5-1 with TRBJ2-1; D gene uncertain. V shed 4 bases and J shed 0 bases, with 11 bases lying between them. The CDR3 covers 15 residues. Germline values: CDR1 SGHRS, CDR2 YFSETQ. The CDR3 loop is CASSPDTSSYNEQFF. The CDR3, as DNA: TGCGCCAGCAGCCCCGACACGAGCTCCTACAATGAGCAGTTCTTC.

The rearrangement joins TRBV3-1 (or the pseudogene TRBV3-2) to TRBJ1-3; TRBD1 agrees at 7 bases. The V segment lost 5 bases and the J segment 1 base; nucleotides outside the gene matches: 5. This CDR3 spans 15 amino acids. Germline V gene lookup returns CDR1 LGHDT and CDR2 YNNKEL (reference sequence). CDR3 loop: CASSSRQGSGNTIYF. CDR3 coding DNA: TGTGCCAGCAGCTCCCGACAGGGATCTGGAAACACCATATATTTT.

V usage is TRBV5-1 and J usage is TRBJ1-2, with 8 positions matching TRBD1. V dropped 0 bases and J dropped 7; count of bases not matched to a gene: 14. Germline assignment: CDR1 SGHRS and CDR2 YFSETQ. This CDR3 has 17 amino acids. The CDR3 protein is CASSLGTGQKSLGGYTF. CDR3 coding DNA: TGCGCCAGCAGCTTGGGGACAGGGCAAAAATCGTTGGGTGGCTACACCTTC.

The chain links TRBV2 to TRBJ2-7, with D perhaps TRBD2 (6 bases). Trimming pared 5 bases from V and 4 bases from J, leaving 18 bases between. In germline, CDR1 is SNHLY, CDR2 FYNNEI. The CDR3 contains 15 residues. The CDR3, as DNA: TGTGCCAGCAGTACCCCGGGACTCAGTGGGTACGAGCAGTACTTC. This sequence encodes CASSTPGLSGYEQYF.

This sequence joins TRBV29-1 and TRBJ2-7; 9 bases agree with TRBD1. This CDR3 contains 15 residues. The V segment lost 3 bases and the J segment 1 base; nucleotides outside the gene matches: 7. The germline V gene has CDR1 SQVTM and CDR2 ANQGSEA. The CDR3 is CSVDLGTGTSYEQYF. CDR3 nucleotides: TGCAGCGTTGATCTCGGGACAGGGACATCCTACGAGCAGTACTTC.

The rearrangement links TRBV28 to TRBJ2-3; D not certain. The germline V gene encodes CDR1 MDHEN and CDR2 SYDVKM. The CDR3 consists of 14 residues. V shed 7 bases and J shed 1 base, with 12 bases lying between them. This chain's CDR3 is CASTSRGGTDTQYF. The CDR3, as DNA: TGTGCCAGCACCTCTAGAGGCGGCACAGATACGCAGTATTTT.

This rearrangement joins TRBV7-8 to TRBJ2-6; D is unresolved. V lost 1 base and J lost 0, with 7 bases in between. Germline assignment: CDR1 SGHVS and CDR2 FQNEAQ. CDR3 length equals 16 residues. The CDR3 protein is CASSLVFSSGANVLTF. The CDR3 nucleotides read TGTGCCAGCAGCTTAGTTTTCAGCTCTGGGGCCAACGTCCTGACTTTC.

The chain recombines TRBV18 with TRBJ2-1; 12 bases are shared with TRBD2. Per the germline V gene, CDR1 is KGHSH and CDR2 is LQKENI. This CDR3 has 17 residues. V shed 3 bases and J 4 bases; nucleotides not matched to a gene: 7. As DNA, the CDR3 is TGTGCCAGCTCACCTCCGGGACTAGCGGGCCGTTACAATGAGCAGTTCTTC. Translation gives CASSPPGLAGRYNEQFF.

V and J are TRBV7-9 and TRBJ1-1; TRBD1 is a possible D gene (5 bases). The V end was cut by 3 bases, the J end by 3 bases, with 17 bases between. Germline V gene sequence: CDR1 SEHNR, CDR2 FQNEAQ (reference sequence). The CDR3 loop spans 16 amino acids. This CDR3 reads CASSFLAGRGHTEAFF. The CDR3 coding sequence is TGTGCCAGCAGCTTTCTCGCGGGGAGGGGACACACTGAAGCTTTCTTT.

This clone occurred once. The J gene is TRBJ1-1, the V gene TRBV11-2; no clear D. Between the trimmed V and J ends, which lost 3 bases and 10 bases, there was a span of 24 bases. The length of the CDR3 is 16 residues. Per the germline V gene, CDR1 is SGHAT and CDR2 is FQNNGV. CDR3 residues: CASSFGSPPEWSSAFF. CDR3 nucleotide sequence: TGTGCCAGCAGCTTCGGGTCACCCCCAGAGTGGAGTTCAGCTTTCTTT.

For the CDR3, the DNA is TGTGCCAGCAGCTTAGCCGGGAGGGCCGACAATGAGCAGTTCTTC. Amino acid sequence: CASSLAGRADNEQFF. V gene TRBV11-2 combines with J gene TRBJ2-1, with 8 nucleotides matching TRBD2. CDR1 is SGHAT and CDR2 is FQNNGV in the germline V gene. The ends lost 1 base at V and 5 bases at J; junction bases unmatched: 4. CDR3 size: 15 residues.

CDR3: CASSRAGGEGREKLFF. The CDR3 DNA is TGTGCCAGCAGCCGGGCAGGGGGCGAAGGTCGAGAAAAACTGTTTTTT. The J gene is TRBJ1-4, the V gene TRBV3-1 (or the pseudogene TRBV3-2), with 8 bases aligning to TRBD1. The ends lost 4 bases at V and 8 bases at J; junction bases unmatched: 12. The CDR3 has 16 amino acids. CDR1 and CDR2 (germline): LGHDT, YNNKEL (reference sequence).

This chain connects TRBV3-1 (or the pseudogene TRBV3-2) to TRBJ2-3; 8 bases fit TRBD1. This CDR3 comprises 15 residues. CDR1 and CDR2 from the germline V gene are LGHDT and YNNKEL (reference sequence). Losses at the gene ends were 4 bases for V and 3 bases for J; bases not matched to a gene: 6. This CDR3 is CASSLDRGITDTQYF. The CDR3 DNA is TGTGCCAGCAGCCTCGACAGGGGAATAACAGATACGCAGTATTTT.

This clone was found once. This chain connects TRBV15 to TRBJ2-6; possibly TRBD2 for D (6 bases). The CDR3 spans 21 residues. V lost 6 bases to trimming and J lost 4 bases, with 31 bases between them. Per germline, CDR1 LNHNV and CDR2 YYDKDF (reference sequence). The CDR3 nucleotides read TGTGCCACCAGGGAAGAGAAGGAGGGAGAAGGGACGTCGGGCGGGGCCAACGTCCTGACTTTC. Translating gives CATREEKEGEGTSGGANVLTF.

V is TRBV6-5 and J is TRBJ2-7, with 8 bases fitting TRBD2. With V trimmed by 4 bases and J by 2 bases, 7 bases remained unmatched. The V gene's germline CDR1 is MNHEY and CDR2 SVGAGI. This CDR3 is built from 15 residues. CDR3 in amino acids: CASSWGGGGTYEQYF. The CDR3 DNA sequence: TGTGCCAGCAGTTGGGGCGGCGGGGGGACCTACGAGCAGTACTTC.

V and J are TRBV6-5 and TRBJ2-3; D uncertain. The V end lost 5 bases, the J end lost 1 base, and 13 bases lay between the germline ends. The V gene's germline CDR1 is MNHEY and CDR2 SVGAGI. The CDR3 consists of 15 residues. The CDR3 here is CASSRSRSGTDTQYF. The CDR3 DNA is TGTGCCAGCAGTAGATCTAGGAGTGGCACAGATACGCAGTATTTT.

The genes are TRBV5-1 and TRBJ1-1; D call uncertain. This CDR3 contains 13 residues. The V end was cut by 1 base, the J end by 7 bases, with 11 bases between. Germline values: CDR1 SGHRS, CDR2 YFSETQ. The CDR3 spells CASSLTGVGEAFF. CDR3 bases: TGCGCCAGCAGCTTGACCGGGGTCGGTGAAGCTTTCTTT. Based on the CDR3 plus reference TRBV5-1 and TRBJ1-1, the full variable domain is KAGVTQTPRYLIKTRGQQVTLSCSPISGHRSVSWYQQTPGQGLQFLFEYFSETQRNKGNFPGRFSGRQFSNSRSEMNVSTLELGDSALYLCASSLTGVGEAFFGQGTRLTVV.

This sequence joins TRBV27 and TRBJ1-6; 7 nucleotides agree with TRBD1. J was trimmed by 9 bases and V by 6 bases; bases with no gene match: 14. Germline V lookup: CDR1 MNHEY, CDR2 SMNVEV (reference sequence). The CDR3 sequence is 16 residues long. The DNA for the CDR3 is TGTGCCAGCAGGCGTATCGGGACAGCTGCTGGTTCACCCCTCCACTTT. It translates to CASRRIGTAAGSPLHF.